The 25 T cell receptor beta chains given below trace back to one sample, sequenced in a study of identical twins. In TCRdb, the 5' RACE reads were re-called with MiXCR into one record per CDR3 protein. This repertoire shows some 97,000 distinct CDR3 sequences, 5.9% found once; its top ten account for about 12%. Sample: memory T cells sorted from blood. These receptors were obtained from a woman aged 45-65 years in good health.

Many counts were recorded for this clonotype. The V and J genes are TRBV18 and TRBJ1-1, with TRBD1 identical over 11 bases. The ends lost 4 bases at V and 5 bases at J; junction bases unmatched: 6. The length of the CDR3 is 15 residues. Germline loops: CDR1 KGHSH, CDR2 LQKENI. In nucleotides, the CDR3 is TGTGCCAGCTCACTGGACAGGGGGCAAAGGACTGAAGCTTTCTTT. It specifies CASSLDRGQRTEAFF.

This clonotype was detected a few times. This CDR3 is CATSDYGSGDGYNEQFF. CDR3 bases: TGTGCCACCAGTGATTACGGCAGCGGGGATGGGTACAATGAGCAGTTCTTC. The V call is TRBV24-1, the J call TRBJ2-1; 7 nucleotides line up with TRBD2. CDR1 and CDR2 (germline): KGHDR, SFDVKD. The V gene end was trimmed by 2 bases and the J gene end by 4 bases; junction bases not matched to a gene: 10. The CDR3 length is 17 residues.

Comments on this clonotype: A much larger clone differs from this one at a single base, so this may be a read error. The DNA of the CDR3 is TGCAGTGCTAGAAGGCCTGAGCAGTTCTTC. Residues: CSARRPEQFF. The chain combines TRBV20-1 with TRBJ2-1; the D is unclear. Germline-derived CDR1 and CDR2 are DFQATT and SNEGSKA (reference sequence). V lost 2 bases and J lost 9, with 5 bases in between. The CDR3 runs to 10 residues.

The rearrangement uses TRBV18 and TRBJ1-5; tentatively, D is TRBD1 (5 bases). Germline V gives CDR1 KGHSH, CDR2 LQKENI. V was trimmed by 3 bases and J by 6 bases, leaving 12 bases between them. This CDR3 comprises 14 residues. CDR3 sequence: CASSPQGPTQPQHF. In DNA, the CDR3 is TGTGCCAGCTCACCTCAGGGCCCGACTCAGCCCCAGCATTTT.

This clonotype was counted ten times or more. This chain joins TRBV6-5 and TRBJ2-3; a possible D gene is TRBD1 (5 bases). Trimming took 2 bases from V and 4 from J, leaving 16 bases between them. The CDR3 has 16 residues. Germline values: CDR1 MNHEY, CDR2 SVGAGI. DNA for the CDR3: TGTGCCAGCAGTTACGGGGCAGGGCGGTCGGCAGATACGCAGTATTTT. Translation: CASSYGAGRSADTQYF.

This clonotype was observed many times. The CDR3 sequence: CASSAGLEGAEQFF. CDR3 in DNA: TGTGCCAGCAGCGCCGGACTAGAGGGGGCTGAGCAGTTCTTC. The chain links TRBV5-4 to TRBJ2-1; D tentatively fits TRBD1 or TRBD2 (7 bases each). The CDR3 runs 14 residues. The germline V gene encodes CDR1 SGHNT and CDR2 YYREEE (reference sequence). The V gene lost 4 bases and the J gene lost 9 bases, with 17 bases spanning the gap. Full variable domain (missing parts from reference TRBV5-4 and TRBJ2-1): ETGVTQSPTHLIKTRGQQVTLRCSSQSGHNTVSWYQQALGQGPQFIFQYYREEENGRGNFPPRFSGLQFPNYSSELNVNALELDDSALYLCASSAGLEGAEQFFGPGTRLTVL.

This clonotype was picked up many times. The chain joins TRBV29-1 to TRBJ2-5; a weak D match, TRBD1 (6 bases). Germline loops: CDR1 SQVTM, CDR2 ANQGSEA. The V gene lost 5 bases and the J gene lost 4 bases, with 14 bases spanning the gap. The CDR3 runs to 13 residues. The chain's CDR3 is CSVNPGVPETQYF. DNA for the CDR3: TGCAGCGTTAACCCAGGGGTCCCAGAGACCCAGTACTTC.

This clonotype was seen repeatedly, ten times or more. The V call is TRBV29-1, the J call TRBJ2-7, with TRBD1 matching 7 bases. The V and J ends lost 1 base and 6 bases, in that order; junction bases with no gene match: 6. The CDR3 is 13 amino acids. CDR1 is SQVTM, CDR2 ANQGSEA, per germline. The DNA of the CDR3 is TGCAGCGTTGAAGGACAGGGCGGGTTCGAGCAGTACTTC. Its translation: CSVEGQGGFEQYF.

This clonotype was seen at least ten times. This chain uses TRBV18 with TRBJ2-1; weak D call: TRBD2 (6 bases). The length of the CDR3 is 12 residues. V was cut by 3 bases and J by 7 bases, with 7 bases left in between. Per germline, CDR1 KGHSH and CDR2 LQKENI. The CDR3 DNA is TGTGCCAGCTCACCGGGGACTAATGAGCAGTTCTTC. It translates to CASSPGTNEQFF.

This clonotype was observed at least ten times. V usage is TRBV11-2 and J usage is TRBJ1-1; D call uncertain. Per germline, CDR1 SGHAT and CDR2 FQNNGV. Trimming left V 3 bases short and J 2 bases short, with 7 bases between. The CDR3 sequence is 13 residues long. Here the CDR3 DNA reads TGTGCCAGCAGCTTTAGGGCCAACACTGAAGCTTTCTTT. This encodes CASSFRANTEAFF.

In this sample, this clonotype turned up many times. The J gene is TRBJ2-7, the V gene TRBV2; D may be TRBD1 (5 bases). Germline assignment: CDR1 SNHLY and CDR2 FYNNEI. With 4 bases removed from V and 2 bases from J, the gap between germline ends came to 12 bases. This CDR3 is built from 14 residues. The CDR3 nucleotides are TGTGCCAGCAGTGCAACGGCAGGGCCCTACGAGCAGTACGTC. Translated: CASSATAGPYEQYV.

This clonotype has ten or more counts. The chain combines TRBV20-1 with TRBJ2-1, with TRBD2 matching over 7 bases. V lost 2 bases, J lost 1 base, and 8 bases stayed unmatched. The CDR3 has 16 residues. Germline lookup yields CDR1 DFQATT and CDR2 SNEGSKA (reference sequence). The CDR3 nucleotides are TGCAGTGCTAGATCCCGAATAGCGGGTTCCTACAATGAGCAGTTCTTC. Amino acid sequence: CSARSRIAGSYNEQFF.

This clonotype was seen more than once but under ten times. The chain employs TRBV2 and TRBJ2-3; D possibly corresponds to TRBD1 (6 bases). CDR3 length: 15 amino acids. V dropped 1 base and J dropped 7 bases, with 15 bases sitting between them. Germline assignment: CDR1 SNHLY and CDR2 FYNNEI. CDR3 in DNA: TGTGCCAGCAGTGAAGTGAGGGTGTGGGACAATACGCAGTATTTT. This translates into CASSEVRVWDNTQYF. Looking up the rest from reference TRBV2 and TRBJ2-3 gives the full variable domain: EPEVTQTPSHQVTQMGQEVILRCVPISNHLYFYWYRQILGQKVEFLVSFYNNEISEKSEIFDDQFSVERPDGSNFTLKIRSTKLEDSAMYFCASSEVRVWDNTQYFGPGTRLTVL.

The chain is built from TRBV20-1 and TRBJ2-1; 7 bases are a match to TRBD2. The trim removed 4 bases at V and 9 bases at J, leaving 15 bases unmatched. The CDR3 length is 15 residues. Germline V gene data show CDR1 as DFQATT and CDR2 as SNEGSKA (reference sequence). CDR3 sequence: CSAMGGGDTNPEQFF. In nucleotides, the CDR3 is TGCAGTGCTATGGGTGGGGGGGATACTAACCCTGAGCAGTTCTTC.

The J gene is TRBJ2-2, the V gene TRBV5-1, with D unresolved. V was trimmed by 0 bases and J by 7 bases, leaving 1 base between them. The germline gives CDR1 SGHRS, CDR2 YFSETQ. The CDR3 length is 11 residues. The CDR3 coding sequence is TGCGCCAGCAGCTTGGACGGGGAGCTGTTTTTT. Protein: CASSLDGELFF.

This clonotype appeared many times. The gene calls are TRBV2 and TRBJ1-5; no clear D gene. Trimming pared 2 bases from V and 9 bases from J, leaving 8 bases between. This CDR3 spans 12 amino acids. Germline V gene sequence: CDR1 SNHLY, CDR2 FYNNEI. The CDR3 spells CASSEMRGPQHF. CDR3 coding DNA: TGTGCCAGCAGTGAAATGCGAGGGCCCCAGCATTTT.

This clonotype came up many times. The chain uses TRBV5-1 and TRBJ2-5; possible D gene TRBD2, 6 bases. V gave up 0 bases and J gave up 2 bases, with 8 bases separating them. The CDR3 is 14 residues long. Germline CDR1 and CDR2: SGHRS and YFSETQ. The chain's CDR3 is CASSLVGLQETQYF. The CDR3 DNA sequence: TGCGCCAGCAGCTTGGTGGGACTTCAAGAGACCCAGTACTTC.

This clonotype was observed at least ten times. The chain combines TRBV11-2 with TRBJ2-5; D is unresolved. CDR1 is SGHAT, CDR2 FQNNGV, per germline. CDR3 length: 14 amino acids. With 9 bases removed from V and 4 bases from J, the gap between germline ends came to 18 bases. Here the CDR3 DNA reads TGTGCCAGTGGCCGAGACCGGTTCGGAGAGACCCAGTACTTC. Amino acid sequence: CASGRDRFGETQYF.

There are a few counts of this clonotype. This chain joins TRBV5-6 and TRBJ1-2; D remains unclear. In germline, CDR1 is SGHDT, CDR2 YYEEEE. The CDR3 consists of 15 residues. V lost 0 bases and J 5 bases, leaving 14 bases between the germline ends. CDR3 residues: CASSLGLEVIYGYTF. CDR3 DNA sequence: TGTGCCAGCAGCTTGGGGCTAGAAGTTATATATGGCTACACCTTC.

This clonotype was picked up a small number of times. The chain has TRBV25-1 and TRBJ2-7, with D perhaps TRBD1 (6 bases). The V gene lost 6 bases and the J gene lost 6 bases, with 12 bases spanning the gap. The CDR3 has 12 residues. The germline CDR1 and CDR2 sequences are MGHDK and SYGVNS. CDR3 bases: TGTGCCAGCAGGACACAGGGCTTCGAGCAGTACTTC. Residues: CASRTQGFEQYF.

This clonotype was picked up many times. The genes are TRBV3-1 and TRBJ1-1; weak D call: TRBD1 (5 bases). Looked up from germline, CDR1 is LGHDT and CDR2 is YNNKEL (reference sequence). CDR3 length: 15 amino acids. Trimming removed 3 bases from V and 1 base from J, with 12 bases in between. The CDR3 loop is CASSQGVRANTEAFF. CDR3 nucleotide sequence: TGTGCCAGCAGCCAGGGGGTCAGGGCGAACACTGAAGCTTTCTTT.

This clonotype was observed a few times. V gene TRBV18 combines with J gene TRBJ2-1; D gene ambiguous. The V end was cut by 3 bases, the J end by 8 bases, with 8 bases between. Germline loops: CDR1 KGHSH, CDR2 LQKENI. The CDR3 spans 12 residues. DNA of the CDR3: TGTGCCAGCTCACCTAATGGGGATGAGCAGTTCTTC. This encodes CASSPNGDEQFF.

This clonotype was seen ten or more times. The J gene is TRBJ2-1, the V gene TRBV20-1, with TRBD1 matching over 8 bases. The CDR3 totals 11 residues. V lost 6 bases and J lost 10; bases outside the gene matches: 5. Germline CDR1 and CDR2: DFQATT and SNEGSKA (reference sequence). CDR3 region: CSATGAKEQFF. The CDR3 DNA reads as TGCAGTGCGACAGGGGCAAAGGAGCAGTTCTTC.

This clonotype was observed many times. V usage is TRBV27 and J usage is TRBJ2-3; D uncertain. This CDR3 is built from 14 residues. Germline V CDR1 and CDR2: MNHEY, SMNVEV (reference sequence). Trimming cost V 5 bases and J 2 bases, with 11 bases left between them. CDR3 coding DNA: TGTGCCAGCAGTCCCTTAGCCCACACAGATACGCAGTATTTT. Residues: CASSPLAHTDTQYF.

V is TRBV7-9 and J is TRBJ2-3; D gene ambiguous. Trimming cost V 2 bases and J 2 bases, with 8 bases left between them. CDR1 is SEHNR, CDR2 FQNEAQ, per germline (reference sequence). The CDR3 extends over 14 amino acids. The CDR3 sequence is CASSLTGFTDTQYF. The CDR3 bases are TGTGCCAGCAGCTTAACTGGGTTCACAGATACGCAGTATTTT.